These 2 T cell receptor beta chains were sequenced from one sample in a study of blood T cell repertoires in COVID-19. TCRdb's copy holds only in-frame clones and misses some; the assay was immunoSEQ multiplex PCR. The sample carries more than 250,000 clones, roughly 91% recorded once. The source material was peripheral blood. These receptors all come from a man in his fifties or sixties with active or convalescent COVID-19.

This rearrangement joins TRBV5-4 to TRBJ1-2; 9 nucleotides align to TRBD1. The germline CDR1 and CDR2 sequences are SGHNT and YYREEE (reference sequence). The CDR3 is 18 amino acids. With 4 bases clipped from V and 2 bases from J, the junction kept 15 bases outside the gene matches. This CDR3 is CASSRIWTGVTKNYGYTF. CDR3 nucleotides: TGTGCCAGCAGCCGAATTTGGACAGGGGTCACAAAAAACTATGGCTACACCTTC.

The chain is built from TRBV10-1 and TRBJ2-1; tentatively, D is TRBD2 (6 bases). The CDR3 has 14 amino acids. Trimming removed 10 bases from V and 7 bases from J, with 20 bases in between. Looked up from germline, CDR1 is WNHNN and CDR2 is SYGVQD (reference sequence). The CDR3 region is CATSVRLGRNEQFF. The CDR3 DNA reads as TGCGCCACCTCTGTTAGACTAGGGCGTAATGAGCAGTTCTTC.